This record concerns one T cell receptor beta chain sequence. The target antigen is unknown. Some clones are missing from TCRdb's copy, which holds only in-frame ones; the method was immunoSEQ multiplex PCR. The sample has over 750,000 clones, roughly 96% seen once. The V and J ends lost 8 bases and 0 bases, in that order; junction bases with no gene match: 6. CDR3 length: 15 residues. CDR1 is SGHNT and CDR2 is YENEEA in the germline V gene. Naive CD8 cells lacked CD45RO, underwent positive selection for CCR7 and left out terminally differentiated effector memory CD45RA+ cells. The record originates from a study of shared clonotypes between healthy human individuals. Study conclusions and caveats: There were few donors, and this limited the genetic and exposure-history diversity represented.

This clonotype was obtained from a young man in good health. J is TRBJ2-2 and V is TRBV11-3; 7 bases fit TRBD2. Sequenced input: naive CD8+ T cells sorted from blood. The CDR3 DNA is TGTGCCAGCTTGAAGCGGGGCTCGAACACCGGGGAGCTGTTTTTT. It codes for CASLKRGSNTGELFF.